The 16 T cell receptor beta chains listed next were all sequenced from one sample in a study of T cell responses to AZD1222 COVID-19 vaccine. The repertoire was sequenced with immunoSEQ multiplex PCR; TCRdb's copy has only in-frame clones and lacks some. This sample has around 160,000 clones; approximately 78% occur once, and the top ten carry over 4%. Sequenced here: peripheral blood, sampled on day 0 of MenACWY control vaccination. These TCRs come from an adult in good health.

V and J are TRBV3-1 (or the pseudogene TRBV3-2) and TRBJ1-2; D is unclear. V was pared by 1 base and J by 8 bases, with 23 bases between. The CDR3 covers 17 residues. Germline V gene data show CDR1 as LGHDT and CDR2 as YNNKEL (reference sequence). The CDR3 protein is CASSQGGRAGGGGGYTF. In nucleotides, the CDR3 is TGTGCCAGCAGCCAAGGGGGTCGAGCGGGAGGAGGTGGAGGCTACACCTTC.

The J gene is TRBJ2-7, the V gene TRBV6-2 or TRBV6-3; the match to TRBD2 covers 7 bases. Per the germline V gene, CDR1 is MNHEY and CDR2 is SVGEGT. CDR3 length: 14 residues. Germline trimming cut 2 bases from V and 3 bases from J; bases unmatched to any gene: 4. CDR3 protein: CASSYGGDVYEQYV. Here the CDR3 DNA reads TGTGCCAGCAGTTACGGGGGGGATGTCTACGAGCAGTACGTC.

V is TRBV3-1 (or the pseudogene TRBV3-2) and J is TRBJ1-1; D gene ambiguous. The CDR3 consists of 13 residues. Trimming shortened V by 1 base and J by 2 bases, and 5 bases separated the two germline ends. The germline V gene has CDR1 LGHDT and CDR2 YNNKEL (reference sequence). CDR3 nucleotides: TGTGCCAGCAGCCAAGTTTCCAACACTGAAGCTTTCTTT. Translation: CASSQVSNTEAFF.

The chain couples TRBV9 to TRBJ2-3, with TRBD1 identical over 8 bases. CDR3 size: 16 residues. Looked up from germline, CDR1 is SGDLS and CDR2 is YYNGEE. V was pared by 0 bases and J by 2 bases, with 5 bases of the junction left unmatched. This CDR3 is CASSVGTGSSTDTQYF. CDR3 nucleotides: TGTGCCAGCAGCGTAGGGACAGGGAGCTCCACAGATACGCAGTATTTT. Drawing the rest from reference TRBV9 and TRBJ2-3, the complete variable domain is DSGVTQTPKHLITATGQRVTLRCSPRSGDLSVYWYQQSLDQGLQFLIQYYNGEERAKGNILERFSAQQFPDLHSELNLSSLELGDSALYFCASSVGTGSSTDTQYFGPGTRLTVL.

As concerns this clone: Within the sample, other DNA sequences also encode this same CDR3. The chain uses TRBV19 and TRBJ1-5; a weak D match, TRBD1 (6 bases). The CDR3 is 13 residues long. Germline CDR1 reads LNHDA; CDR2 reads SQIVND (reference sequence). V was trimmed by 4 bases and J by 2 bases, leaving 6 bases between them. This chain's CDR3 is CASSRQGNQPQHF. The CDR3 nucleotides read TGTGCCAGTAGTAGACAGGGCAATCAGCCCCAGCATTTT.

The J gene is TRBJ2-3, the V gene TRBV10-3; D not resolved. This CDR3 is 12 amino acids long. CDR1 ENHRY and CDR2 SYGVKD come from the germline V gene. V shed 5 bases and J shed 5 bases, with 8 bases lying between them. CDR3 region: CAISPPGDTQYF. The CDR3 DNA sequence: TGTGCCATCAGTCCCCCAGGAGATACGCAGTATTTT.

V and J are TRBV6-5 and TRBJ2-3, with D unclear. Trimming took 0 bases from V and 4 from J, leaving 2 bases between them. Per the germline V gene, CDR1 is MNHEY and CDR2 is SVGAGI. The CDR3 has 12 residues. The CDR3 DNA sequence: TGTGCCAGCAGTTACTCGCCAGATACGCAGTATTTT. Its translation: CASSYSPDTQYF.

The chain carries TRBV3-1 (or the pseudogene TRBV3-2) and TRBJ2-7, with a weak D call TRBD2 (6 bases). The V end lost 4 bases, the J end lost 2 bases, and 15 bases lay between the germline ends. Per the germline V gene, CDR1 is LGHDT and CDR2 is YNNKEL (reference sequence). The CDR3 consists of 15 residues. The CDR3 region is CASSPVGTGAYEQYF. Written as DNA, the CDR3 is TGTGCCAGCAGCCCAGTTGGGACGGGGGCCTACGAGCAGTACTTC.

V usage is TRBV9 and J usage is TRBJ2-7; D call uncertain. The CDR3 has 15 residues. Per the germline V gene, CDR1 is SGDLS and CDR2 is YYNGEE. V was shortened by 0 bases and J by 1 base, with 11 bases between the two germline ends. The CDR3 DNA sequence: TGTGCCAGCAGCGTAGCCCTCGGGCAGTCCTACGAGCAGTACTTC. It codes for CASSVALGQSYEQYF.

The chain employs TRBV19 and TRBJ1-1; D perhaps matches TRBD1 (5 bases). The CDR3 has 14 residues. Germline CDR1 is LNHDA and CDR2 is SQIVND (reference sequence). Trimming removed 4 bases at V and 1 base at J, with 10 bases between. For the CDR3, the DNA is TGTGCCAGTAGTACACAGACAGCGAACACTGAAGCTTTCTTT. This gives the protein CASSTQTANTEAFF.

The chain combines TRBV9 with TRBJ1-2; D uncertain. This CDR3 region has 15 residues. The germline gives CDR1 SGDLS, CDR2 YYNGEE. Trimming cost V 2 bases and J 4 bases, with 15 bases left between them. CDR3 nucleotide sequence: TGTGCCAGCAGCGTCGGCCCGGGCGCTATCTATGGCTACACCTTC. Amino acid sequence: CASSVGPGAIYGYTF.

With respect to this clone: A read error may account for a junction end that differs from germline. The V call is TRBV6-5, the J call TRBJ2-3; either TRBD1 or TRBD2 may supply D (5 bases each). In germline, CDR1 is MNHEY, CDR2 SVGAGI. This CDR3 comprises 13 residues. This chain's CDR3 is CASSQGTPAIWIF. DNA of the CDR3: TGTGCCAGCAGCCAAGGGACCCCGGCCATTTGGATTTTC.

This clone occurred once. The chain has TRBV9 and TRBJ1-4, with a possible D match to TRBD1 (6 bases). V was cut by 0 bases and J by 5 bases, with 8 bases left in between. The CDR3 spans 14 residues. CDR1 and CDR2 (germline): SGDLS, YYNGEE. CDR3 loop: CASSVAQGNEKLFF. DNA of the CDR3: TGTGCCAGCAGCGTAGCACAGGGCAATGAAAAACTGTTTTTT.

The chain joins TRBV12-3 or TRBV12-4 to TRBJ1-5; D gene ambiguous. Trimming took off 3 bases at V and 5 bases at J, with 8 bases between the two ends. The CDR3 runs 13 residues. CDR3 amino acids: CASSLGRDQPQHF. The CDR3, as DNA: TGTGCCAGCAGTTTGGGAAGGGATCAGCCCCAGCATTTT.

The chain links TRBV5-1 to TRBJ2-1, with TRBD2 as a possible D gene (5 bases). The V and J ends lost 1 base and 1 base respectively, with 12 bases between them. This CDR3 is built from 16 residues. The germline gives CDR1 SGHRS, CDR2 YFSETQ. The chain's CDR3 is CASSLNLAQSYNEQFF. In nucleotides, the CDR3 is TGCGCCAGCAGCTTGAACTTAGCGCAGTCCTACAATGAGCAGTTCTTC.

CDR3 sequence: CASSFGTWGETQYF. The CDR3 region has the DNA TGTGCCAGCAGCTTCGGGACTTGGGGGGAGACCCAGTACTTC. The V and J genes are TRBV11-2 and TRBJ2-5, with D maybe TRBD2 (6 bases). Germline CDR1 is SGHAT and CDR2 is FQNNGV. V shed 3 bases and J shed 5 bases, with 13 bases lying between them. The CDR3 loop spans 14 amino acids. The complete variable domain, with remaining parts taken from reference TRBV11-2 and TRBJ2-5, reads EAGVAQSPRYKIIEKRQSVAFWCNPISGHATLYWYQQILGQGPKLLIQFQNNGVVDDSQLPKDRFSAERLKGVDSTLKIQPAKLEDSAVYLCASSFGTWGETQYFGPGTRLLVL.